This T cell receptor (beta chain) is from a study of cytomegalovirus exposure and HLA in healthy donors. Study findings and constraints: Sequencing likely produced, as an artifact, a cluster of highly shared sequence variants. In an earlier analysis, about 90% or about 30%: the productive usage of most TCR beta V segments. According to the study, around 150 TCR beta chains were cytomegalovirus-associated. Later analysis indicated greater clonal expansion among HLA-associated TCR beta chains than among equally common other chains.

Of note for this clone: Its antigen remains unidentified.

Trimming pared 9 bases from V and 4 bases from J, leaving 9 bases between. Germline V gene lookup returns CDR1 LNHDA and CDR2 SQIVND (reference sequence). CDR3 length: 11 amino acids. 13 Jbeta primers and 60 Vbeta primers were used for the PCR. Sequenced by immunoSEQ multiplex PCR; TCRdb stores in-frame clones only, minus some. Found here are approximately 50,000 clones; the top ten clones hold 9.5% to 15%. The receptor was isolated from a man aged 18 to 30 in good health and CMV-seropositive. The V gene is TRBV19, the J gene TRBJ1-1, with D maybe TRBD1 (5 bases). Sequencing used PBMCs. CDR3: CARGGPTEAFF. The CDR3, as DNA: TGTGCCAGGGGGGGTCCCACTGAAGCTTTCTTT.